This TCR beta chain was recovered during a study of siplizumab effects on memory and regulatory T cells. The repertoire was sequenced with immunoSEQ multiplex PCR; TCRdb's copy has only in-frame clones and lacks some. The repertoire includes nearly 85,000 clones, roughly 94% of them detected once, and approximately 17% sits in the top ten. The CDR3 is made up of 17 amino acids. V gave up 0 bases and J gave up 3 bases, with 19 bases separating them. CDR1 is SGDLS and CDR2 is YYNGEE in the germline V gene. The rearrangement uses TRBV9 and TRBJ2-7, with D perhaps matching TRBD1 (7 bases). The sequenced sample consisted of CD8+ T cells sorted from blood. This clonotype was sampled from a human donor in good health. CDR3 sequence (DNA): TGTGCCAGCAGCGTAGGGATTGGAGGGCAGGGGGTCTACGAGCAGTACTTC. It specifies CASSVGIGGQGVYEQYF.